The 22 T cell receptor beta chains listed next were all sequenced from one sample in a study of blood T cells in healthy people across ages. The use of a sample-barcoded 5' primer and a J-beta primer mix characterized a second PCR of roughly 7 to 11 cycles. Each CDR3 protein is one row after TCRdb ran MiXCR on the 5' RACE reads. The table includes hundreds of thousands of distinct CDR3 sequences, 20% to 25% detected once. These records were also assigned to another study, of T cells of mothers and their children.

The sequenced material came from blood. Source of these receptors: a boy between 10 and 17 years old in good health.

The gene calls are TRBV12-3 or TRBV12-4 and TRBJ1-6; no definite D call. This CDR3 has 16 amino acids. V was cut by 3 bases and J by 0 bases, with 9 bases left in between. This chain's CDR3 is CASSLFRSSYNSPLHF. The CDR3 region has the DNA TGTGCCAGCAGTTTGTTTCGGAGCTCCTATAATTCACCCCTCCACTTT.

Of note for this clonotype: The junction shows a germline mismatch at one end, possibly a read error. The genes are TRBV10-3 and TRBJ2-6; maybe TRBD1 (6 bases). The CDR3 covers 15 residues. Germline V lookup: CDR1 ENHRY, CDR2 SYGVKD. CDR3 nucleotides: TGTGCCATCAGGAAGACAGGACTTGAGGCCAACGTCCTAACTTTC. Protein product: CAIRKTGLEANVLTF.

This clonotype was seen a handful of times. The chain combines TRBV4-1 with TRBJ2-5; TRBD2 matches at 10 bases. Germline CDR1 is MGHRA and CDR2 is YSYEKL. This CDR3 contains 15 residues. V was pared by 2 bases and J by 5 bases, with 5 bases of the junction left unmatched. The CDR3 is CASSQKAGGMETQYF. The CDR3, as DNA: TGCGCCAGCAGCCAAAAAGCGGGAGGGATGGAGACCCAGTACTTC.

J is TRBJ2-5 and V is TRBV2, with 9 positions matching TRBD1. The CDR3 runs 14 residues. Losses at the gene ends were 10 bases for V and 7 bases for J; bases not matched to a gene: 13. CDR1 SNHLY and CDR2 FYNNEI come from the germline V gene. The CDR3 DNA follows: TGTGCCACCTCGGGACAGGGAAATCGCGGGACCCAGTACTTC. This gives the protein CATSGQGNRGTQYF. Looking up the rest from reference TRBV2 and TRBJ2-5 gives the full variable domain: EPEVTQTPSHQVTQMGQEVILRCVPISNHLYFYWYRQILGQKVEFLVSFYNNEISEKSEIFDDQFSVERPDGSNFTLKIRSTKLEDSAMYFCATSGQGNRGTQYFGPGTRLLVL.

This clonotype turned up a few times. V usage is TRBV7-8 and J usage is TRBJ2-7; D is ambiguous. In germline, CDR1 is SGHVS, CDR2 FQNEAQ. CDR3 size: 16 residues. Trimming pared 1 base from V and 2 bases from J, leaving 15 bases between. CDR3 protein: CASSLESSSLTYEQYF. Written as DNA, the CDR3 is TGTGCCAGCAGCTTAGAATCGTCCAGCCTCACCTACGAGCAGTACTTC.

At least ten counts were recorded for this clonotype. The chain couples TRBV20-1 to TRBJ2-5, with TRBD2 matching 8 bases. This CDR3 region has 13 residues. Germline V gene sequence: CDR1 DFQATT, CDR2 SNEGSKA (reference sequence). CDR3: CSGTRGGQETQYF. The CDR3 bases are TGCAGCGGAACTCGGGGGGGCCAAGAGACCCAGTACTTC.

This chain links TRBV5-5 with TRBJ2-7; 7 bases align to TRBD1. The germline CDR1 and CDR2 sequences are SGHKS and YYEKEE (reference sequence). V shed 5 bases and J 0 bases; nucleotides not matched to a gene: 11. The CDR3 consists of 16 residues. This chain's CDR3 is CASSKPTGKRSYEQYF. CDR3 in DNA: TGTGCCAGCAGTAAACCGACAGGGAAACGCTCCTACGAGCAGTACTTC.

The chain joins TRBV5-6 to TRBJ2-7; 14 bases line up with TRBD2. CDR3 length: 14 residues. V lost 4 bases to trimming and J lost 6 bases; unmatched junction nucleotides: 3. Germline CDR1 SGHDT, CDR2 YYEEEE. The CDR3, as DNA: TGTGCCAGCAGCGCGGGACTAGCGGGAGTCGAGCAGTACTTC. It encodes CASSAGLAGVEQYF.

There are a few counts of this clonotype. The chain has TRBV2 and TRBJ2-5; D not certain. V shed 2 bases and J shed 3 bases, with 7 bases lying between them. From germline, CDR1 is SNHLY and CDR2 FYNNEI. The CDR3 runs 13 residues. The CDR3 reads CASSEPAEETQYF. For the CDR3, the DNA is TGTGCCAGCAGTGAACCAGCAGAAGAGACCCAGTACTTC. Looking up the rest from reference TRBV2 and TRBJ2-5 gives the full variable domain: EPEVTQTPSHQVTQMGQEVILRCVPISNHLYFYWYRQILGQKVEFLVSFYNNEISEKSEIFDDQFSVERPDGSNFTLKIRSTKLEDSAMYFCASSEPAEETQYFGPGTRLLVL.

This clonotype was observed a few times. The chain uses TRBV21-1 and TRBJ2-1; TRBD2 is the table's D call and was not checked against the DNA. TRBV21-1 is a pseudogene. The CDR3 extends over 15 amino acids. DNA for the CDR3: TGTGCCAGCAGCCAGCCGGCTAGCCTTCTCGATGAGCAGTTCTTC. Encoded protein: CASSQPASLLDEQFF.

This clonotype showed up many times. The chain has TRBV5-1 and TRBJ2-3; D is unclear. The CDR3 is 14 amino acids. V dropped 0 bases and J dropped 2 bases, with 7 bases sitting between them. From germline, CDR1 is SGHRS and CDR2 YFSETQ. The CDR3: CASSLARDTDTQYF. For the CDR3, the DNA is TGCGCCAGCAGCTTGGCTAGGGACACAGATACGCAGTATTTT.

The CDR3, as DNA: TGTGCCAGCAGCTTATCAAGTGAAGGGGGTTGGTACTTC. This codes for CASSLSSEGGWYF. V usage is TRBV7-2 and J usage is TRBJ2-4, with a weak D call TRBD1 (6 bases). There are 13 residues in the CDR3. In germline, CDR1 is SGHTA, CDR2 FQGNSA. V was clipped by 2 bases and J by 15 bases, with 17 bases between them.

This chain uses TRBV12-3 or TRBV12-4 with TRBJ2-2; D remains unclear. V was trimmed by 8 bases and J by 6 bases, leaving 7 bases between them. The CDR3 length is 11 residues. This CDR3 is CASGGPGELFF. The CDR3 nucleotides are TGTGCCAGCGGTGGACCCGGGGAGCTGTTTTTT.

The rearrangement joins TRBV20-1 to TRBJ1-3, with D tentatively TRBD1 (6 bases). The germline gives CDR1 DFQATT, CDR2 SNEGSKA (reference sequence). Trimming pared 5 bases from V and 7 bases from J, leaving 12 bases between. The CDR3 is 12 amino acids. The CDR3 DNA follows: TGCAGTGCTTACAACAGGGAGAACACCATATATTTT. Translated: CSAYNRENTIYF.

The chain joins TRBV3-1 to TRBJ1-2; D call uncertain. Germline V gene lookup returns CDR1 LGHDT and CDR2 YNNKEL (reference sequence). This CDR3 comprises 15 residues. V was shortened by 0 bases and J by 4 bases, with 12 bases between the two germline ends. The CDR3 sequence is CASSQDPSLSYGYTF. The CDR3 DNA is TGTGCCAGCAGCCAAGATCCGTCACTGAGCTATGGCTACACCTTC. The variable domain in full, with the rest retrieved from reference TRBV3-1 and TRBJ1-2, is DTAVSQTPKYLVTQMGNDKSIKCEQNLGHDTMYWYKQDSKKFLKIMFSYNNKELIINETVPNRFSPKSPDKAHLNLHINSLELGDSAVYFCASSQDPSLSYGYTFGSGTRLTVV.

J is TRBJ2-1 and V is TRBV12-3 or TRBV12-4, with TRBD2 matching over 11 bases. Matching the DNA end better, TRBJ2-5 makes the J call doubtful. CDR3 size: 16 residues. DNA of the CDR3: TGTGCCAGCAGAGGTAGCGGGAGGGATGCTTCGGAGACCCAGTACTTC. Its translation is CASRGSGRDASETQYF.

This clonotype was picked up a small number of times. V is TRBV5-6 and J is TRBJ2-5; maybe TRBD2 (7 bases). CDR3 length: 16 residues. Trimming removed 1 base at V and 3 bases at J, with 16 bases between. Germline CDR1 reads SGHDT; CDR2 reads YYEEEE. For the CDR3, the DNA is TGTGCCAGCAGCTTGTACATGGGGGGGCTTAAAGAGACCCAGTACTTC. Protein: CASSLYMGGLKETQYF.

The chain combines TRBV7-9 with TRBJ2-7; D not resolved. Trimming took off 1 base at V and 6 bases at J, with 19 bases between the two ends. Germline CDR1 SEHNR, CDR2 FQNEAQ (reference sequence). The CDR3 length is 16 residues. For the CDR3, the DNA is TGTGCCAGCAGCTTAGAGATAGCAACCTTAGGTGGCGAGCAGTACTTC. Protein: CASSLEIATLGGEQYF.

The chain uses TRBV6-5 and TRBJ2-5; 8 nucleotides match TRBD2. The CDR3 extends over 14 amino acids. Unmatched junction bases numbered 10, after V lost 6 bases and J lost 7 bases. The germline gives CDR1 MNHEY, CDR2 SVGAGI. The CDR3 is CASRPRGGSWTQYF. DNA of the CDR3: TGTGCCAGCAGGCCTCGGGGGGGATCGTGGACCCAGTACTTC.

Worth noting for this clonotype: The junction and the germline gene differ at one end; a read error may be behind it. The chain is built from TRBV12-3 or TRBV12-4 and TRBJ1-4; D is ambiguous. The CDR3 has 15 amino acids. CDR3 amino acids: CASNLDVGTNEELFF. CDR3 in DNA: TGTGCCAGCAATTTAGACGTTGGCACTAATGAAGAACTGTTTTTT.

This CDR3 is CASGAGPANYGYTF. The DNA of the CDR3 is TGTGCGAGCGGAGCAGGGCCGGCTAACTATGGCTACACCTTC. The rearrangement joins TRBV19 to TRBJ1-2; perhaps TRBD1 as D (5 bases). The CDR3 has 14 residues. Germline lookup yields CDR1 LNHDA and CDR2 SQIVND (reference sequence).

CDR3 in DNA: TGCGCCAGCAGTGTCTTGGACGCGAACACCGGGGAGCTGTTTTTT. Encoded protein: CASSVLDANTGELFF. The chain links TRBV5-1 to TRBJ2-2, with D uncertain. CDR3 length: 15 residues. In germline, CDR1 is SGHRS, CDR2 YFSETQ. The V and J ends lost 5 bases and 0 bases respectively, with 11 bases between them.